The 30 T cell receptor beta chains given below trace back to one sample, sequenced in a study of vaccination and CD4 T cells after COVID-19 (dated by TCRdb to between 2021 and 2024). This sample's treatment or condition label indicates: roughly nine-day PBMC culture with coronavirus spike peptide pools or control peptides (ViraFEST assay). Libraries were prepared through PCR. Instrument used: Illumina iSeq 100. DNA from cultured CD4+ T cells underwent TCR sequencing with the Oncomine TCR Beta short-read assay at the Johns Hopkins FTIC core. TCRdb redid the processing of the public reads, applying fastp at Q25 and MiXCR, and retained in-frame beta chains. A single entry per CDR3 protein holds the most common genes and DNA from its merged rows. Counted in this sample were about 5,100 distinct CDR3 sequences; approximately 24% of them appeared once. Of the sample, 24% is held by the ten largest clones.

The antigens of these receptors remain unknown. The sample in question was CD4+ T cells from blood, cultured in vitro, obtained after SARS-CoV-2 vaccination. Receptor source: a human donor who had recovered from COVID-19.

V usage is TRBV28 and J usage is TRBJ1-6; no clear D. Germline V CDR1 and CDR2: MDHEN, SYDVKM. Trimming left V 6 bases short and J 7 bases short, with 16 bases between. There are 15 residues in the CDR3. CDR3 residues: CASSLPREGNSPLHF. CDR3 nucleotides: TGTGCCAGCAGCCTACCACGGGAGGGAAATTCACCCCTCCACTTT. Combining the CDR3 with reference TRBV28 and TRBJ1-6 gives the whole variable domain DVKVTQSSRYLVKRTGEKVFLECVQDMDHENMFWYRQDPGLGLRLIYFSYDVKMKEKGDIPEGYSVSREKKERFSLILESASTNQTSMYLCASSLPREGNSPLHFGNGTRLTVT.

By share, this clonotype ranks as medium-sized. V and J are TRBV27 and TRBJ1-2; D gene uncertain. Trimming left V 6 bases short and J 7 bases short, with 15 bases between. Germline V gives CDR1 MNHEY, CDR2 SMNVEV (reference sequence). The CDR3 length is 13 residues. CDR3 in DNA: TGTGCCAGCAGCCCTCACACCCAGCTTGGCTACACCTTC. Translating it yields CASSPHTQLGYTF.

This clonotype was picked up one time. The chain couples TRBV18 to TRBJ2-3; D is ambiguous. Looked up from germline, CDR1 is KGHSH and CDR2 is LQKENI. V lost 3 bases and J 6 bases, leaving 7 bases between the germline ends. The length of the CDR3 is 12 residues. The CDR3 nucleotides are TGTGCCAGCTCACCTAATCGGGATACGCAGTATTTT. This codes for CASSPNRDTQYF.

With respect to this clonotype: A much larger clone lies a single base off, so this may be a read error. This chain joins TRBV15 and TRBJ1-2; D might be TRBD1 (6 bases). The V end lost 0 bases, the J end lost 7 bases, and 18 bases lay between the germline ends. Germline V gene lookup returns CDR1 LNHNV and CDR2 YYDKDF (reference sequence). The CDR3 is 16 residues long. CDR3 residues: CATSREGGRTACGYTF. For the CDR3, the DNA is TGTGCCACCAGCAGAGAGGGGGGGAGGACAGCGTGTGGCTACACCTTC.

The genes are TRBV5-4 and TRBJ1-2; D is undetermined. V was shortened by 4 bases and J by 4 bases, with 11 bases between the two germline ends. The CDR3 contains 13 residues. Germline lookup yields CDR1 SGHNT and CDR2 YYREEE (reference sequence). The CDR3 DNA reads TGTGCCAGCAGCCCTACACGAGGCTATGGCTACACCTTC. Amino acid sequence: CASSPTRGYGYTF.

V gene TRBV20-1 combines with J gene TRBJ2-3; 8 nucleotides line up with TRBD2. Germline V gives CDR1 DFQATT, CDR2 SNEGSKA (reference sequence). The CDR3 extends over 14 amino acids. V was pared by 6 bases and J by 2 bases, with 7 bases of the junction left unmatched. The chain's CDR3 is CSAGGGRATDTQYF. The CDR3 bases are TGCAGTGCCGGGGGGGGGCGGGCCACAGATACGCAGTATTTT.

The chain recombines TRBV2 with TRBJ2-3; 8 nucleotides match TRBD2. The length of the CDR3 is 16 residues. V lost 4 bases and J lost 1; bases outside the gene matches: 7. CDR1 is SNHLY, CDR2 FYNNEI, per germline. The DNA for the CDR3 is TGTGCCAGCAGTGGGTTCGCGGGGGGACGCACAGATACGCAGTATTTT. This translates into CASSGFAGGRTDTQYF.

In this sample, this clonotype turned up a few times. The V gene is TRBV27, the J gene TRBJ2-1; D might be TRBD1 or TRBD2, each matching 5 bases. This CDR3 has 14 amino acids. Germline V gene lookup returns CDR1 MNHEY and CDR2 SMNVEV (reference sequence). The V end was cut by 2 bases, the J end by 10 bases, with 15 bases between. The CDR3 protein is CASSLPRDPREQFF. The CDR3 DNA is TGTGCCAGCAGTTTACCCAGGGACCCGAGGGAGCAGTTCTTC.

The chain uses TRBV6-4 and TRBJ1-1; D remains unclear. Trimming shortened V by 8 bases and J by 4 bases, and 14 bases separated the two germline ends. The V gene's germline CDR1 is MRHNA and CDR2 SNTAGT. The CDR3 sequence is 13 residues long. The CDR3 loop is CASGERAGTEAFF. CDR3 nucleotides: TGTGCCAGCGGAGAACGGGCTGGCACTGAAGCTTTCTTT.

This clonotype is medium-sized (0.01 to 0.1%) in the sample. The J gene is TRBJ2-5, the V gene TRBV6-1; D is ambiguous. Germline V gene lookup returns CDR1 MNHNS and CDR2 SASEGT. V lost 7 bases to trimming and J lost 9 bases, with 12 bases between them. The CDR3 sequence is 11 residues long. The CDR3 loop is CASTNGEAQYF. For the CDR3, the DNA is TGTGCCAGCACTAATGGTGAGGCCCAGTACTTC.

The rearrangement uses TRBV6-1 and TRBJ2-3, with D possibly being TRBD2 (5 bases). The CDR3 has 14 amino acids. V was cut by 6 bases and J by 1 base, with 11 bases left in between. Germline assignment: CDR1 MNHNS and CDR2 SASEGT. CDR3 sequence: CASRPRRGTDTQYF. The CDR3 nucleotides are TGTGCCAGCAGACCTAGGCGGGGCACAGATACGCAGTATTTT.

This clonotype was recorded a few times. This sequence joins TRBV19 and TRBJ2-3, with no clear D. Germline CDR1 is LNHDA and CDR2 is SQIVND (reference sequence). V lost 6 bases and J 2 bases, leaving 6 bases between the germline ends. CDR3 length equals 12 residues. In nucleotides, the CDR3 is TGTGCCAGTAGCTTAAACACAGATACGCAGTATTTT. This encodes CASSLNTDTQYF.

This chain connects TRBV4-3 to TRBJ1-2; 9 bases match TRBD1. The junction had 1 base not matched to a gene; V was cut back by 3 bases and J by 2 bases. Germline CDR1 LGHNA, CDR2 YSLEER. CDR3 size: 14 residues. The CDR3 loop is CASSHGQGNYGYTF. DNA for the CDR3: TGCGCCAGCAGCCATGGACAGGGGAACTATGGCTACACCTTC.

By share, this clonotype counts as medium-sized. The V and J genes are TRBV20-1 and TRBJ1-5; no reliable D call. V was clipped by 0 bases and J by 3 bases, with 12 bases between them. Per germline, CDR1 DFQATT and CDR2 SNEGSKA (reference sequence). The CDR3 consists of 15 residues. CDR3 residues: CSAREAGGLNQPQHF. DNA for the CDR3: TGCAGTGCTAGAGAGGCCGGCGGCCTCAATCAGCCCCAGCATTTT.

This clonotype is judged medium-sized (0.01 to 0.1%). The chain is built from TRBV6-1 and TRBJ1-5; the match to TRBD1 covers 7 bases. The germline V gene encodes CDR1 MNHNS and CDR2 SASEGT. Losses at the gene ends were 6 bases for V and 7 bases for J; bases not matched to a gene: 12. This CDR3 region has 15 residues. CDR3: CASSDPDRVKQPQHF. The CDR3 coding sequence is TGTGCCAGCAGCGACCCCGACAGGGTAAAGCAGCCCCAGCATTTT.

The CDR3: CASSLKGPYEQYF. In DNA, the CDR3 is TGTGCCAGCAGCTTAAAGGGGCCCTACGAGCAGTACTTC. The chain combines TRBV7-2 with TRBJ2-7; TRBD1 is a possible D gene (5 bases). The CDR3 runs to 13 residues. Germline-derived CDR1 and CDR2 are SGHTA and FQGNSA. V was clipped by 2 bases and J by 2 bases, with 7 bases between them.

The rearrangement uses TRBV6-1 and TRBJ2-1, with TRBD1 as a possible D gene (5 bases). The germline gives CDR1 MNHNS, CDR2 SASEGT. V was clipped by 1 base and J by 5 bases, with 12 bases between them. The CDR3 is 15 amino acids. The CDR3 loop is CASSEGQGGHNEQFF. The CDR3 DNA sequence: TGTGCCAGCAGTGAAGGGCAGGGTGGCCACAATGAGCAGTTCTTC.

J is TRBJ2-2 and V is TRBV7-9; D is uncertain. CDR3 length: 10 residues. The germline gives CDR1 SEHNR, CDR2 FQNEAQ (reference sequence). V lost 11 bases and J 6 bases, leaving 7 bases between the germline ends. In DNA, the CDR3 is TGTGCCCACCGGGCCGGGGAGCTGTTTTTT. This sequence encodes CAHRAGELFF.

This clonotype was seen a handful of times. This chain links TRBV27 with TRBJ2-3; no firm D call. This CDR3 is built from 14 residues. Germline loops: CDR1 MNHEY, CDR2 SMNVEV (reference sequence). Trimming removed 4 bases from V and 0 bases from J, with 8 bases in between. The CDR3 DNA is TGTGCCAGCAGTTGGCAGATAAGCACAGATACGCAGTATTTT. It is translated as CASSWQISTDTQYF.

This chain's CDR3 is CASNFARAYEQYF. CDR3 sequence (DNA): TGTGCCAGCAATTTTGCCAGAGCCTACGAGCAGTACTTC. V and J are TRBV28 and TRBJ2-7; no definite D call. The CDR3 has 13 residues. CDR1 is MDHEN and CDR2 is SYDVKM in the germline V gene. Deletions cut 7 bases from V and 2 bases from J, with 12 bases between.

The chain carries TRBV2 and TRBJ2-1; a weak D match, TRBD2 (6 bases). CDR3 length: 13 residues. Germline assignment: CDR1 SNHLY and CDR2 FYNNEI. Trimming stripped 9 bases from V and 1 base from J, with 10 bases between. CDR3 in amino acids: CASQGRSYNEQFF. The CDR3 DNA reads TGTGCCAGTCAAGGGAGGTCCTACAATGAGCAGTTCTTC.

In its sample, this clonotype ranks as medium-sized (0.01 to 0.1%). The V gene is TRBV20-1, the J gene TRBJ2-5, with D tentatively TRBD1 (5 bases). CDR1 and CDR2 (germline): DFQATT, SNEGSKA (reference sequence). The CDR3 loop spans 16 amino acids. The V and J ends lost 0 bases and 4 bases respectively, with 18 bases between them. The CDR3 spells CSARDRAGKPGETQYF. The CDR3 DNA reads TGCAGTGCTAGAGATCGGGCAGGGAAACCGGGAGAGACCCAGTACTTC.

V is TRBV27 and J is TRBJ2-7, with a possible D match to TRBD2 (6 bases). The germline CDR1 and CDR2 sequences are MNHEY and SMNVEV (reference sequence). This CDR3 contains 16 residues. The V end was cut by 5 bases, the J end by 0 bases, with 17 bases between. The CDR3 nucleotides are TGTGCCAGCAGTGTGTACACCGGGACTGCCTCCTACGAGCAGTACTTC. This encodes CASSVYTGTASYEQYF.

CDR3 residues: CASSSSGREYF. DNA for the CDR3: TGTGCCAGCAGCTCTAGCGGGAGGGAGTACTTC. The chain has TRBV28 and TRBJ2-5; 12 bases align to TRBD2. This CDR3 is 11 amino acids long. Germline V gives CDR1 MDHEN, CDR2 SYDVKM. The ends lost 6 bases at V and 12 bases at J; junction bases unmatched: 2. Variable domain in full (rest from reference TRBV28 and TRBJ2-5): DVKVTQSSRYLVKRTGEKVFLECVQDMDHENMFWYRQDPGLGLRLIYFSYDVKMKEKGDIPEGYSVSREKKERFSLILESASTNQTSMYLCASSSSGREYFGPGTRLLVL.

The chain is built from TRBV29-1 and TRBJ1-2; 7 bases match TRBD1. J was trimmed by 3 bases and V by 4 bases; bases with no gene match: 5. Germline CDR1 reads SQVTM; CDR2 reads ANQGSEA. The CDR3 sequence is 13 residues long. The CDR3 bases are TGCAGCGTTGGGACAGGACGAGACTATGGCTACACCTTC. Translation: CSVGTGRDYGYTF.

V and J are TRBV5-4 and TRBJ2-7; the D gene is possibly TRBD2 (6 bases). This CDR3 is built from 15 residues. The germline V gene encodes CDR1 SGHNT and CDR2 YYREEE (reference sequence). V shed 0 bases and J shed 1 base, with 11 bases lying between them. The CDR3 DNA sequence: TGTGCCAGCAGCTTGGCCGGGAGCGGTTCCTACGAGCAGTACTTC. Its protein product is CASSLAGSGSYEQYF.

The chain carries TRBV6-1 and TRBJ1-2; 12 bases are a match to TRBD1. Losses at the gene ends were 4 bases for V and 5 bases for J; bases not matched to a gene: 5. The CDR3 is 15 amino acids. Germline-derived CDR1 and CDR2 are MNHNS and SASEGT. The CDR3 spells CASSAGTGGDYGYTF. For the CDR3, the DNA is TGTGCCAGCAGTGCCGGGACAGGGGGCGATTATGGCTACACCTTC.

This clonotype rates as medium-sized. The CDR3 here is CSAPRAAGNTIYF. Here the CDR3 DNA reads TGCAGTGCCCCCCGGGCAGCTGGAAACACCATATATTTT. This chain joins TRBV20-1 and TRBJ1-3; no reliable D call. V gave up 6 bases and J gave up 2 bases, with 11 bases separating them. There are 13 residues in the CDR3. Per germline, CDR1 DFQATT and CDR2 SNEGSKA (reference sequence).

This chain uses TRBV4-1 with TRBJ2-2, with D possibly TRBD2 on 6 matching bases. The germline gives CDR1 MGHRA, CDR2 YSYEKL. Trimming removed 3 bases from V and 6 bases from J, with 11 bases in between. This CDR3 is built from 14 residues. CDR3 region: CASSQGPGAGELFF. In DNA form, the CDR3 reads TGCGCCAGCAGCCAGGGACCGGGGGCCGGGGAGCTGTTTTTT.

This clonotype was found a few times. An end of the junction does not agree with germline; a read error may underlie this. The gene calls are TRBV28 and TRBJ2-3, with 14 positions matching TRBD2. Germline CDR1 and CDR2: MDHEN and SYDVKM. CDR3 length: 15 residues. The CDR3 spells CASSFPGLAGDTPYF. In DNA form, the CDR3 reads TGTGCCAGCAGTTTCCCGGGACTAGCGGGGGACACGCCGTATTTT.